The TCR beta chain under discussion was sequenced for a study of blood T cell repertoires in COVID-19. Background on the study: The samples span acute and convalescent COVID-19 from the United States, Italy and Spain. T cells, B-cell-depleted T cells, or PBMCs supplied cDNA or gDNA.

Under the authors' procedure: Quantification of nucleated cells was approximated via reference gene primer amplification. Data came from immunoSEQ multiplex PCR; TCRdb stores just in-frame clones and leaves some out. V, J and clone size derive from that table, while D and trimming were established from the DNA sequence. The table has roughly 140,000 clones, about four fifths seen once. With 5 bases removed from V and 2 bases from J, the gap between germline ends came to 10 bases. Germline loops: CDR1 MNHEY, CDR2 SVGEGT. The CDR3 length is 13 residues. The specimen sequenced was peripheral blood. This chain joins TRBV6-2 or TRBV6-3 and TRBJ2-7; D call uncertain. The source of this sequence is a man aged 55 to 70 with acute or convalescent COVID-19. The CDR3 protein is CASSKSGAYEQYF. The CDR3 nucleotides read TGTGCCAGCAGTAAAAGTGGAGCCTACGAGCAGTACTTC.